This T cell receptor (beta chain) was sequenced in a study of cytomegalovirus exposure and HLA in healthy donors. Study information: T cells numbering around 200 million yielded roughly 120 million unique TCR beta sequences in an earlier analysis. HLA-typed donors were the source of approximately 88 million unique TCRs held in an early data release.

Donors were ostensibly healthy at sampling, although undocumented immune exposures were probable. In the PCR, 60 Vbeta and 13 Jbeta primers were used. Authors' methods: An analysis performed later counted 81 million or so unique TCR beta chains (approximately 10 million of them shared). Using immunoSEQ multiplex PCR, the repertoire was profiled, and TCRdb retains in-frame clones only, with some absent. V, J and clone size were drawn from that table, and D and trimming were deduced from the DNA. The sample includes about 270,000 clones, roughly 85% of them seen just once. The clonotype originates from a middle-aged man in good health and CMV-seropositive. Sequenced material: PBMCs.

The CDR3, as DNA: TGTGCCAGCAGCCCTCATTTCGGGACCGGGACTAGCGGGGCACAGTACTTC. Translating it yields CASSPHFGTGTSGAQYF. The V call is TRBV4-2, the J call TRBJ2-7; TRBD2 aligns across 13 bases. Germline lookup yields CDR1 LGHNA and CDR2 YNFKEQ. The CDR3 has 17 amino acids. V lost 4 bases, J lost 10 bases, and 16 bases stayed unmatched.